These 12 T cell receptor beta chains share one sample of origin, sequenced in a study of cytomegalovirus exposure and HLA in healthy donors. PCR involved 60 Vbeta and 13 Jbeta primers. The protocol was immunoSEQ multiplex PCR, while the TCRdb copy is restricted to in-frame clones and leaves out a portion. The sample lists over 150,000 clones; over 75% were seen once. The sequenced sample was PBMCs. The receptors were gathered from a male donor in good health and CMV-seronegative.

The chain combines TRBV18 with TRBJ1-6; TRBD1 matches 10 bases. This CDR3 comprises 14 residues. J gave up 8 bases and V 3 bases, and 1 base lay outside the gene matches. Germline values: CDR1 KGHSH, CDR2 LQKENI. In nucleotides, the CDR3 is TGTGCCAGCTCACCTGGGACAGGGGATTCACCCCTCCACTTT. Its protein product is CASSPGTGDSPLHF.

This rearrangement joins TRBV18 to TRBJ2-3, with 13 positions matching TRBD2. The CDR3 is 17 residues long. J was trimmed by 1 base and V by 3 bases; bases with no gene match: 4. Per germline, CDR1 KGHSH and CDR2 LQKENI. DNA of the CDR3: TGTGCCAGCTCACCTCCAGGACTAGCGGGGGGCACAGATACGCAGTATTTT. Translated, it gives CASSPPGLAGGTDTQYF. The entire variable domain, with the rest obtained from reference TRBV18 and TRBJ2-3, is as follows: NAGVMQNPRHLVRRRGQEARLRCSPMKGHSHVYWYRQLPEEGLKFMVYLQKENIIDESGMPKERFSAEFPKEGPSILRIQQVVRGDSAAYFCASSPPGLAGGTDTQYFGPGTRLTVL.

The rearrangement uses TRBV4-1 and TRBJ1-1; no definite D call. Germline V lookup: CDR1 MGHRA, CDR2 YSYEKL. Trimming took 0 bases from V and 0 from J, leaving 8 bases between them. The CDR3 is 15 residues long. The CDR3 DNA follows: TGCGCCAGCAGCCAAGATCCCGGGTTGAACACTGAAGCTTTCTTT. It encodes CASSQDPGLNTEAFF.

The chain recombines TRBV7-9 with TRBJ1-1; TRBD1 might be the D (5 bases). Trimming took off 1 base at V and 1 base at J, with 16 bases between the two ends. Germline CDR1 SEHNR, CDR2 FQNEAQ (reference sequence). The CDR3 runs 17 residues. The CDR3 here is CASSLVTGLKGNTEAFF. CDR3 in DNA: TGTGCCAGCAGCTTAGTCACAGGCCTGAAAGGGAACACTGAAGCTTTCTTT.

This chain connects TRBV12-5 to TRBJ2-5; TRBD1 aligns across 7 bases. Germline V gene data show CDR1 as LGHNT and CDR2 as FRNRAP. Trimming took 2 bases from V and 5 from J; bases not matched to a gene: 11. The CDR3 runs 16 residues. The CDR3, as DNA: TGTGCTAGTGGTTTGTACCCGGGGCAGGGGGATGAGACCCAGTACTTC. Its translation is CASGLYPGQGDETQYF.

The genes are TRBV4-1 and TRBJ1-2; TRBD1 might be the D (6 bases). CDR3 length equals 16 residues. V shed 0 bases and J shed 8 bases, with 19 bases lying between them. CDR1 is MGHRA and CDR2 is YSYEKL in the germline V gene. CDR3 in amino acids: CASSQEGGAQIFGYTF. CDR3 DNA sequence: TGCGCCAGCAGCCAAGAGGGGGGGGCGCAGATCTTCGGCTACACCTTC.

The gene calls are TRBV5-4 and TRBJ2-3, with no clear D. With 8 bases removed from V and 2 bases from J, the gap between germline ends came to 9 bases. The CDR3 has 12 residues. CDR1 is SGHNT and CDR2 is YYREEE in the germline V gene (reference sequence). CDR3 amino acids: CASRLHTDTQYF. The CDR3 bases are TGTGCCAGTAGACTTCACACAGATACGCAGTATTTT.

The chain carries TRBV19 and TRBJ2-4; tentative D call: TRBD2 (5 bases). Per the germline V gene, CDR1 is LNHDA and CDR2 is SQIVND (reference sequence). The CDR3 is made up of 15 amino acids. The V and J ends lost 0 bases and 7 bases respectively, with 13 bases between them. DNA of the CDR3: TGTGCCAGTAGTATAGATTCTGCGGGCTTGAACATTCAGTACTTC. Translating it yields CASSIDSAGLNIQYF.

The chain employs TRBV7-2 and TRBJ2-7, with D possibly matching TRBD1 (6 bases). Trimming cost V 3 bases and J 3 bases, with 9 bases left between them. The CDR3 contains 13 residues. The germline gives CDR1 SGHTA, CDR2 FQGNSA. This CDR3 is CASSLTDSYEQYF. The CDR3 DNA sequence: TGTGCCAGCAGCTTGACGGACAGCTACGAGCAGTACTTC.

This sequence joins TRBV7-9 and TRBJ2-2, with TRBD1 matching 11 bases. With 4 bases clipped from V and 5 bases from J, the junction kept 6 bases outside the gene matches. Germline-derived CDR1 and CDR2 are SEHNR and FQNEAQ (reference sequence). The CDR3 totals 16 residues. CDR3 protein: CASSSGQGAGTGELFF. The CDR3 DNA reads TGTGCCAGCAGCTCCGGACAGGGGGCAGGGACCGGGGAGCTGTTTTTT.

This sequence joins TRBV5-4 and TRBJ2-3, with TRBD1 matching over 7 bases. Unmatched junction bases numbered 7, after V lost 6 bases and J lost 3 bases. This CDR3 is 14 amino acids long. CDR1 is SGHNT and CDR2 is YYREEE in the germline V gene (reference sequence). CDR3 residues: CASTPVQGTDTQYF. The CDR3, as DNA: TGTGCCAGCACGCCGGTACAGGGGACAGATACGCAGTATTTT.

The chain's CDR3 is CASRSTGDEAFF. In DNA form, the CDR3 reads TGTGCCAGCAGATCCACAGGGGACGAAGCTTTCTTT. The V gene is TRBV7-9, the J gene TRBJ1-1, with 7 nucleotides matching TRBD1. The length of the CDR3 is 12 residues. CDR1 is SEHNR, CDR2 FQNEAQ, per germline (reference sequence). J was trimmed by 8 bases and V by 6 bases; bases with no gene match: 6.